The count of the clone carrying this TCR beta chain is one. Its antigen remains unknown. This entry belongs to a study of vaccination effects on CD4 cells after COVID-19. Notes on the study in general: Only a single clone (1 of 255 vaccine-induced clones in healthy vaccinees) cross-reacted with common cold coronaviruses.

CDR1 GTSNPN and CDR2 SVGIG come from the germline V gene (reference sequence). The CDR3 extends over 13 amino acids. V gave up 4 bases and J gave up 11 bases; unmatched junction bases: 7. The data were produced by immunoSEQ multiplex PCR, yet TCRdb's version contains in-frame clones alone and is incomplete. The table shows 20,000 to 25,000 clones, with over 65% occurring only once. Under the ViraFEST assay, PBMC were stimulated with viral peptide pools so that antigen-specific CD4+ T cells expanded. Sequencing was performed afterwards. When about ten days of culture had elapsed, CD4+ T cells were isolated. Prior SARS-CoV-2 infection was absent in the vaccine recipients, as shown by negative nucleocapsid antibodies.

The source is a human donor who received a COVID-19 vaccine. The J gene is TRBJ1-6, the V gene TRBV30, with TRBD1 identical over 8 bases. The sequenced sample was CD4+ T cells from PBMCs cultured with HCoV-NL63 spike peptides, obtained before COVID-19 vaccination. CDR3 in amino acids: CAWNRQGRTPLHF. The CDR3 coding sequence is TGTGCCTGGAATCGACAGGGGAGGACACCCCTCCACTTT. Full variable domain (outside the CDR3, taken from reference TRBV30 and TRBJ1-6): SQTIHQWPATLVQPVGSPLSLECTVEGTSNPNLYWYRQAAGRGLQLLFYSVGIGQISSEVPQNLSASRPQDRQFILSSKKLLLSDSGFYLCAWNRQGRTPLHFGNGTRLTVT.